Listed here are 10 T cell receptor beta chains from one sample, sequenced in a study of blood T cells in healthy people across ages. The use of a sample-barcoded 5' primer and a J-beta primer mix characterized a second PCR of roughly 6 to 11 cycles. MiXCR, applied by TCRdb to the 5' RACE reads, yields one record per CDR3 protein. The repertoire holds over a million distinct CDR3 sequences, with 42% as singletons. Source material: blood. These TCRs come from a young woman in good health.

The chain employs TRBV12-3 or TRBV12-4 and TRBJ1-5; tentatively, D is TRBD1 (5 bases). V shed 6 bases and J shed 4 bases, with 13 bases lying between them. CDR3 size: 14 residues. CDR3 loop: CASREAGGNQPQHF. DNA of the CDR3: TGTGCCAGCAGAGAGGCTGGGGGAAATCAGCCCCAGCATTTT.

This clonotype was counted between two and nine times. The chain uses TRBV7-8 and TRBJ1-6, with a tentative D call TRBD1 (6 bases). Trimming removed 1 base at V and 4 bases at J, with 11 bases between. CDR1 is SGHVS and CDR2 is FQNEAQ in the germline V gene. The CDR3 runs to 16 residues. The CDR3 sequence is CASSLEAGVYNSPLHF. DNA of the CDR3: TGTGCCAGCAGCTTAGAGGCAGGGGTTTATAATTCACCCCTCCACTTT.

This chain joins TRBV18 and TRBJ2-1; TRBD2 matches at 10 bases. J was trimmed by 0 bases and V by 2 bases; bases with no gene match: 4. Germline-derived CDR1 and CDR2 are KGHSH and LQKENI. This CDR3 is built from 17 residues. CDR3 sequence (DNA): TGTGCCAGCTCACCATCAAAGCGGGGGGGCTCCTACAATGAGCAGTTCTTC. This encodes CASSPSKRGGSYNEQFF.

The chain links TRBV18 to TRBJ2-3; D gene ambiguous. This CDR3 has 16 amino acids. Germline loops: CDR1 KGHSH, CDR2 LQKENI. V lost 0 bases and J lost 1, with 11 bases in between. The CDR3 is CASSPPAGARTDTQYF. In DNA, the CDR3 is TGTGCCAGCTCACCACCGGCAGGAGCCCGCACAGATACGCAGTATTTT.

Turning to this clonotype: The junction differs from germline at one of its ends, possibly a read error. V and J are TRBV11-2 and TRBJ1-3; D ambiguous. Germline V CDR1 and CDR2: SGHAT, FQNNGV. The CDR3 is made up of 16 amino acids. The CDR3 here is CTSSLAGPSSGNTIYF. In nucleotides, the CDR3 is TGTACCAGCAGCTTAGCCGGGCCCAGCTCTGGAAACACCATATATTTT.

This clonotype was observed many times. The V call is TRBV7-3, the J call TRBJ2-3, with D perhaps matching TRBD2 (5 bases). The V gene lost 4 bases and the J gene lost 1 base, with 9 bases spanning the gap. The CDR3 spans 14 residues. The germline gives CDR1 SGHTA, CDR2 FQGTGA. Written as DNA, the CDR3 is TGTGCCAGCAGCTCCCGGGGAGGCACAGATACGCAGTATTTT. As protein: CASSSRGGTDTQYF.

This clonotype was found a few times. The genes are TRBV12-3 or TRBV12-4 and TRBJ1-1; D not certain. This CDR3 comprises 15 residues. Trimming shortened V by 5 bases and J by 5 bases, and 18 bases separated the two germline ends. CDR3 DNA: TGTGCCAGCAGTAAGACGGGGAAACCGGGGACTGAAGCTTTCTTT. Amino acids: CASSKTGKPGTEAFF.

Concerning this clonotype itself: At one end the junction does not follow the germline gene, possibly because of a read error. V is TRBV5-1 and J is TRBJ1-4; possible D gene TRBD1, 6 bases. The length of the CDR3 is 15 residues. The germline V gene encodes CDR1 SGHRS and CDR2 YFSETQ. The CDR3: CAGSNQGHPNEKLFF. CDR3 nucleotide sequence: TGCGCCGGCAGCAACCAGGGACACCCTAATGAAAAACTGTTTTTT.

The CDR3 DNA reads as TGTGCCAGCAGCCAAGATTTTCCGAGCGGGTCCTCCTACGAGCAGTACTTC. Translated: CASSQDFPSGSSYEQYF. The gene calls are TRBV4-2 and TRBJ2-7, with TRBD2 as a possible D gene (6 bases). Germline loops: CDR1 LGHNA, CDR2 YNFKEQ. The V end was cut by 0 bases, the J end by 0 bases, with 15 bases between. The CDR3 sequence is 17 residues long.

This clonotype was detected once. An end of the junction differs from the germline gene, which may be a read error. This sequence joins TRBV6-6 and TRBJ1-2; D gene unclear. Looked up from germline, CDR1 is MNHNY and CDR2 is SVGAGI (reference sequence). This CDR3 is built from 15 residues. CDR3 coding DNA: TGTGCCAGCAGTTACTCGACCGATGTAACTTATGGCCACACCTTC. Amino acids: CASSYSTDVTYGHTF.